One and the same sample provided the 4 T cell receptor beta chains below, sequenced in a study of control samples from healthy donors and cancer patients (TCRdb year 2020). Library construction relied on the immunoSEQ multiplex PCR assay. Not all clones reach the TCRdb copy of this immuneACCESS table, which keeps in-frame sequences only. Checked studies attribute under half of the gap to unresolved V genes and leave the rest unexplained. The sample has roughly 48,000 clones on record, more than 85% of them singletons. The ten largest clonotypes hold roughly a fifth of the sample. Material: PBMCs. The receptors stem from a middle-aged woman with head and neck cancer.

V is TRBV13 and J is TRBJ2-2; D is undetermined. V was shortened by 0 bases and J by 7 bases, with 15 bases between the two germline ends. CDR3 length: 16 residues. Germline CDR1 reads PRHDT; CDR2 reads FYEKMQ (reference sequence). The CDR3 spells CASSLGGRLRGGELFF. The CDR3 DNA is TGTGCCAGCAGCTTAGGGGGCCGGCTAAGAGGCGGGGAGCTGTTTTTT.

This clone was picked up one time. The chain couples TRBV15 to TRBJ2-7; D unclear. CDR1 and CDR2 from the germline V gene are LNHNV and YYDKDF (reference sequence). The V gene lost 0 bases and the J gene lost 7 bases, with 19 bases spanning the gap. The CDR3 contains 16 residues. CDR3 amino acids: CATSRDIGLGDSEQYF. In nucleotides, the CDR3 is TGTGCCACCAGCAGAGATATCGGGCTAGGCGATAGTGAGCAGTACTTC. The full variable domain, with the rest looked up from reference TRBV15 and TRBJ2-7, is DAMVIQNPRYQVTQFGKPVTLSCSQTLNHNVMYWYQQKSSQAPKLLFHYYDKDFNNEADTPDNFQSRRPNTSFCFLDIRSPGLGDTAMYLCATSRDIGLGDSEQYFGPGTRLTVT.

V usage is TRBV5-1 and J usage is TRBJ1-1; D unresolved. The germline gives CDR1 SGHRS, CDR2 YFSETQ. V lost 4 bases, J lost 0 bases, and 7 bases lay in between. There are 13 residues in the CDR3. The CDR3 loop is CASSADLNTEAFF. CDR3 sequence (DNA): TGCGCCAGCAGCGCCGACTTGAACACTGAAGCTTTCTTT.

CDR3 loop: CASSRVGGTEQYF. The CDR3 DNA sequence: TGTGCCAGCAGCCGAGTGGGGGGAACCGAGCAGTACTTC. The chain is built from TRBV3-1 (or the pseudogene TRBV3-2) and TRBJ2-7; the D gene is possibly TRBD2 (6 bases). CDR3 length equals 13 residues. V gave up 4 bases and J gave up 6 bases, with 13 bases separating them. The V gene's germline CDR1 is LGHDT and CDR2 YNNKEL (reference sequence).